Listed below are T cell receptor beta chains from one sample, sequenced in a study of blood T cells in healthy people across ages. MiXCR was run by TCRdb on the 5' RACE reads, yielding one entry per CDR3 protein. The data show roughly 930,000 distinct CDR3 sequences, roughly 52% seen once. The sequencing sample was made of blood. These receptors all stem from a man younger than 45 in good health. CDR3s include the opening cysteine and the closing phenylalanine or tryptophan. The order of the fields is V gene, clone size, J gene, D gene, CDR3 protein, CDR3 DNA. D genes are given only for firm matches. Clone size appears in some rows only: once, few, many, or a class for an expanded clone.

TRBV3-1	few	TRBJ2-5	-	CASSQGDFQETQYF	TGTGCCAGCAGCCAAGGGGACTTCCAAGAGACCCAGTACTTC
TRBV9	few	TRBJ1-6	TRBD1	CASSLGRDSYNSPLHF	TGTGCCAGCAGCTTAGGCCGGGACAGTTATAATTCACCCCTCCACTTT
TRBV28	-	TRBJ2-7	TRBD1	CASRGTGYSYEQYF	TGTGCCAGCAGGGGGACAGGGTATTCCTACGAGCAGTACTTC
TRBV4-1	-	TRBJ2-3	TRBD2	CASSQGIQRGNTDTQYF	TGCGCCAGCAGCCAAGGGATCCAGCGGGGTAACACAGATACGCAGTATTTT
TRBV5-1	-	TRBJ2-3	-	CASTTGTIAPDTQYF	TGCGCCAGCACGACCGGGACCATAGCACCAGATACGCAGTATTTT
TRBV30	-	TRBJ1-4	-	CAWTRTERQEKLFF	TGTGCCTGGACTCGGACAGAACGACAAGAAAAACTGTTTTTT
TRBV20-1	-	TRBJ2-1	-	CSAYDYYNEQFF	TGCAGTGCTTACGACTACTACAATGAGCAGTTCTTC
TRBV4-1	-	TRBJ2-1	TRBD2	CASSQDSSGGADEQFF	TGCGCCAGCAGCCAAGATTCCAGCGGGGGGGCAGATGAGCAGTTCTTC
TRBV7-2	-	TRBJ1-2	-	CASSTQPAGYTF	TGTGCCAGCAGCACCCAACCGGCTGGCTACACCTTC
TRBV6-4	few	TRBJ2-1	TRBD1	CASSERGGESNEQFF	TGTGCCAGCAGTGAACGAGGGGGCGAAAGCAATGAGCAGTTCTTC
TRBV7-4	-	TRBJ1-5	TRBD1	CASSSPDREGQPQHF	TGTGCCAGCAGTTCCCCTGACAGGGAGGGCCAGCCCCAGCATTTT
TRBV12-5	-	TRBJ2-1	-	CASGLVGARGEQFF	TGTGCTAGTGGTTTGGTAGGGGCCCGGGGTGAGCAGTTCTTC
TRBV4-1	-	TRBJ2-3	TRBD2	CASSLGASGGAVTDTQYF	TGCGCCAGCAGCCTGGGGGCTAGCGGGGGGGCGGTCACAGATACGCAGTATTTT
TRBV18	-	TRBJ2-5	-	CASSPGVTAPQYF	TGTGCCAGCTCACCGGGTGTAACTGCGCCCCAGTACTTC
TRBV4-2	-	TRBJ2-3	TRBD2	CASSQSGTSGVADTQYF	TGTGCCAGCAGCCAGTCCGGGACTAGCGGGGTTGCAGATACGCAGTATTTT
TRBV10-3	-	TRBJ1-2	-	CAIGDYGYTF	TGTGCCATCGGGGACTATGGCTACACCTTC
TRBV5-6	few	TRBJ2-7	-	CASSLLGGVYEQYF	TGTGCCAGCAGCTTGCTGGGCGGGGTCTACGAGCAGTACTTC
TRBV5-1	few	TRBJ2-3	-	CASSLMTDSDTQYF	TGCGCCAGCAGCTTGATGACAGATTCAGATACGCAGTATTTT
TRBV5-1	-	TRBJ1-2	-	CASSPRDKNFYGYTF	TGCGCCAGCAGCCCGCGGGACAAAAACTTCTATGGCTACACCTTC
TRBV20-1	-	TRBJ2-7	-	CSARDLGRNEQYF	TGCAGTGCTAGAGATCTGGGACGGAATGAGCAGTACTTC
TRBV29-1	-	TRBJ1-1	-	CSAGQLVNTEAFF	TGCAGCGCCGGACAGCTTGTGAACACTGAAGCTTTCTTT
TRBV28	-	TRBJ1-6	-	CASSLWGTSYNSPPHF	TGTGCCAGCAGTTTATGGGGGACAAGTTATAATTCACCCCCCCACTTT
TRBV28	-	TRBJ2-7	-	CASTIGQTYEQYF	TGTGCCAGCACGATCGGGCAGACCTACGAGCAGTACTTC
TRBV7-9	-	TRBJ2-7	-	CASSFQTGISSYEQYF	TGTGCCAGCAGCTTCCAAACAGGGATTAGCTCCTACGAGCAGTACTTC
TRBV9	-	TRBJ1-2	-	CASSATTGTANYGYTF	TGTGCCAGCAGCGCAACTACCGGGACGGCTAACTATGGCTACACCTTC
TRBV7-9	-	TRBJ2-3	TRBD2	CTSEAGGTDTQYF	TGTACCAGCGAAGCGGGGGGCACAGATACGCAGTATTTT
TRBV6-2/TRBV6-3	once	TRBJ2-5	TRBD2	CASSSGTSNQETQYF	TGTGCCAGCAGTTCCGGGACTAGCAACCAAGAGACCCAGTACTTC
TRBV20-1	many	TRBJ2-1	-	CSATRPGLLNEQFF	TGCAGTGCTACCCGCCCCGGGCTCCTCAATGAGCAGTTCTTC
TRBV20-1	-	TRBJ2-3	-	CSARGSHTDTQYF	TGCAGTGCTAGGGGATCGCACACAGATACGCAGTATTTT
TRBV24-1	-	TRBJ2-1	TRBD1	CATSDWDRDEQFF	TGTGCCACCAGTGATTGGGACAGGGATGAGCAGTTCTTC
TRBV7-2	-	TRBJ1-5	-	CASSSQGGRGQPQHF	TGTGCCAGCAGCTCTCAAGGGGGAAGAGGGCAGCCCCAGCATTTT
TRBV6-2/TRBV6-3	few	TRBJ2-1	TRBD1	CASSDTGAQFF	TGTGCCAGCTCAGATACAGGGGCACAGTTCTTC
TRBV18	-	TRBJ2-7	-	CASSPPVGGYEQYF	TGTGCCAGCTCACCACCGGTGGGGGGCTACGAGCAGTACTTC
TRBV7-6	-	TRBJ2-7	-	CASSFYGSYEQYF	TGTGCCAGCAGCTTCTACGGGTCGTACGAGCAGTACTTC
TRBV9	-	TRBJ2-3	-	CASTKDSRTDTQYF	TGTGCCAGTACCAAAGATTCCCGCACAGATACGCAGTATTTT
TRBV9	many	TRBJ2-7	-	CASSVDGVRGAYEQYF	TGTGCCAGCAGCGTAGATGGAGTTCGCGGAGCCTACGAGCAGTACTTC
TRBV4-2	-	TRBJ2-2	-	CASSQDGGGSANTGELFF	TGTGCCAGCAGCCAAGATGGCGGCGGTAGCGCGAACACCGGGGAGCTGTTTTTT
TRBV7-8	-	TRBJ1-5	-	CASSLQHPNQPQHF	TGTGCCAGCAGCTTACAACACCCCAATCAGCCCCAGCATTTT
TRBV12-3/TRBV12-4	few	TRBJ1-4	-	CASSFGNEKLFF	TGTGCCAGCAGTTTCGGCAATGAAAAACTGTTTTTT
TRBV12-3/TRBV12-4	-	TRBJ1-2	-	CASSSPGMRYGYTF	TGTGCCAGCAGTTCCCCAGGGATGCGCTATGGCTACACCTTC
TRBV5-1	few	TRBJ1-1	TRBD1	CASSVWRGGVTEAFF	TGCGCCAGCAGCGTTTGGAGAGGGGGCGTGACTGAAGCTTTCTTT
TRBV3-1	-	TRBJ2-1	TRBD2	CASSERTSNNEQFF	TGTGCCAGCAGCGAAAGGACTAGCAACAATGAGCAGTTCTTC
TRBV29-1	many	TRBJ2-7	TRBD1	CSVGARGNSYEQYF	TGCAGCGTTGGGGCCAGGGGGAATTCCTACGAGCAGTACTTC
TRBV12-3/TRBV12-4	few	TRBJ1-1	-	CASSSRGAISMNTEAFF	TGTGCCAGCAGTTCCCGGGGGGCTATTAGTATGAACACTGAAGCTTTCTTT
TRBV28	-	TRBJ2-5	-	CASSAPWETQYF	TGTGCCAGCAGTGCCCCATGGGAGACCCAGTACTTC
TRBV7-2	-	TRBJ2-1	TRBD1	CASSYGIDRGLDEQFF	TGTGCCAGCAGCTACGGGATAGACAGGGGGCTCGATGAGCAGTTCTTC
TRBV18	-	TRBJ1-1	-	CASSPSRDSEAFF	TGTGCCAGCTCACCCTCGAGGGATTCTGAAGCTTTCTTT
TRBV7-2	-	TRBJ1-5	TRBD1	CASSWGQGPNQPQHF	TGTGCCAGCAGCTGGGGACAGGGGCCCAATCAGCCCCAGCATTTT
TRBV3-1	few	TRBJ2-2	-	CASSQQGSGELFF	TGTGCCAGCAGCCAGCAGGGGTCCGGGGAGCTGTTTTTT
TRBV12-3/TRBV12-4	few	TRBJ1-4	-	CASSGGLNEKLFF	TGTGCCAGCAGTGGAGGCCTTAATGAAAAACTGTTTTTT
TRBV3-1	few	TRBJ2-1	-	CASGLDSEAYNEQFF	TGTGCCAGCGGATTGGACAGCGAAGCCTACAATGAGCAGTTCTTC
TRBV7-2	-	TRBJ2-1	-	CASSFSGARYNEQFF	TGTGCCAGCAGCTTCTCCGGGGCAAGATACAATGAGCAGTTCTTC
TRBV24-1	-	TRBJ2-1	TRBD1	CATSDLTTGGQFF	TGTGCCACCAGTGATTTGACCACAGGGGGGCAGTTCTTC
TRBV6-1	-	TRBJ2-3	TRBD2	CASGGGTSGADTQYF	TGTGCCAGCGGGGGGGGGACTAGCGGAGCAGATACGCAGTATTTT
TRBV20-1	-	TRBJ2-7	TRBD2	CSARLAGGPNSYEQYF	TGCAGTGCAAGACTAGCGGGGGGGCCTAATTCCTACGAGCAGTACTTC
TRBV7-9	-	TRBJ2-3	-	CASSLDLGLSTDTQYF	TGTGCCAGCAGCTTAGATCTGGGGTTAAGCACAGATACGCAGTATTTT
TRBV4-1	-	TRBJ2-7	TRBD2	CASSHLAGGTYEQYF	TGCGCCAGCAGCCATCTAGCGGGGGGGACCTACGAGCAGTACTTC
TRBV20-1	-	TRBJ2-7	-	CSEEQSYEQYF	TGCAGTGAGGAGCAATCCTACGAGCAGTACTTC
TRBV29-1	-	TRBJ2-7	-	CSVPGQRGTYEQYF	TGCAGCGTTCCGGGCCAACGCGGCACCTACGAGCAGTACTTC
TRBV28	-	TRBJ1-2	-	CASRFSGRGDGYTF	TGCGCCAGCAGATTCTCAGGGCGAGGGGATGGCTACACCTTC